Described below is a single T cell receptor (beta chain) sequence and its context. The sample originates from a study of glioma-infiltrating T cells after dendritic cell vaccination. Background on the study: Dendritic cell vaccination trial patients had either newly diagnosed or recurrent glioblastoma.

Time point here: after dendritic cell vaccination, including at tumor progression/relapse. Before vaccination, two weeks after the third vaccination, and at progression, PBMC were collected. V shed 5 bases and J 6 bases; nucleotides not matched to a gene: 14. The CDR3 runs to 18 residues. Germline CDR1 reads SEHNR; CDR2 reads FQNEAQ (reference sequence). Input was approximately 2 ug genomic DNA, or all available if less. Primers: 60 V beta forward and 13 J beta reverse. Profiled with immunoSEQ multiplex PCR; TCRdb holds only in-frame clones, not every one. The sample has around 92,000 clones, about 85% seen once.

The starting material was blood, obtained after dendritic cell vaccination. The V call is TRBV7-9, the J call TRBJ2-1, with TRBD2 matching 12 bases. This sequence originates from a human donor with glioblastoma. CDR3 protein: CASSQPSGLAGRTNEQFF. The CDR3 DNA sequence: TGTGCCAGCAGCCAACCCTCCGGACTAGCGGGACGGACCAATGAGCAGTTCTTC. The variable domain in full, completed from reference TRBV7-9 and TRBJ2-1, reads DTGVSQNPRHKITKRGQNVTFRCDPISEHNRLYWYRQTLGQGPEFLTYFQNEAQLEKSRLLSDRFSAERPKGSFSTLEIQRTEQGDSAMYLCASSQPSGLAGRTNEQFFGPGTRLTVL.